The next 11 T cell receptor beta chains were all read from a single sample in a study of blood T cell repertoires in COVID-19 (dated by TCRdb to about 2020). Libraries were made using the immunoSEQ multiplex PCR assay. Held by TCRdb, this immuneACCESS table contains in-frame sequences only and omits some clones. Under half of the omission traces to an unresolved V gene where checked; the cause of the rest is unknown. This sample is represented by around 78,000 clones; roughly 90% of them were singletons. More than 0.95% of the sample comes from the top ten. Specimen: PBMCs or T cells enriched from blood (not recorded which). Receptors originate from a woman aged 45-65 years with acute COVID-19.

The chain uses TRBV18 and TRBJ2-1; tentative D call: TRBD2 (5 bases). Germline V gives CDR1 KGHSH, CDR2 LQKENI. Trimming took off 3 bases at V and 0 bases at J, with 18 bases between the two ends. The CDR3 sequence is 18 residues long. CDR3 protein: CASSPLNWAGGSYNEQFF. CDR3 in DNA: TGTGCCAGCTCACCTTTGAATTGGGCGGGTGGCTCCTACAATGAGCAGTTCTTC.

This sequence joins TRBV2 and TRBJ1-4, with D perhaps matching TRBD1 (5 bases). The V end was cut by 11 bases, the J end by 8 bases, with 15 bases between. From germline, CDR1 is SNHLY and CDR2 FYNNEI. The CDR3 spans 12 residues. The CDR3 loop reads CAHTGDGEKLFF. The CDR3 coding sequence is TGTGCCCATACGGGGGATGGAGAAAAACTGTTTTTT. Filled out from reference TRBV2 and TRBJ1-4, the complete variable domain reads EPEVTQTPSHQVTQMGQEVILRCVPISNHLYFYWYRQILGQKVEFLVSFYNNEISEKSEIFDDQFSVERPDGSNFTLKIRSTKLEDSAMYFCAHTGDGEKLFFGSGTQLSVL.

The CDR3 protein is CASSEGRVGTDTQYF. CDR3 sequence (DNA): TGTGCCAGCAGTGAGGGCAGGGTAGGCACAGATACGCAGTATTTT. The genes are TRBV25-1 and TRBJ2-3, with D perhaps TRBD1 (5 bases). The V and J ends lost 3 bases and 1 base respectively, with 11 bases between them. The CDR3 contains 15 residues. Germline-derived CDR1 and CDR2 are MGHDK and SYGVNS.

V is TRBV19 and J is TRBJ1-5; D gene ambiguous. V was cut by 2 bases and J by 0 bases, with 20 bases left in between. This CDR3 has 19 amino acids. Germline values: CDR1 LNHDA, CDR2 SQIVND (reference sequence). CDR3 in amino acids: CASSINRARRDLSNQPQHF. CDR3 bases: TGTGCCAGTAGTATAAATCGGGCACGGAGGGATCTTAGCAATCAGCCCCAGCATTTT.

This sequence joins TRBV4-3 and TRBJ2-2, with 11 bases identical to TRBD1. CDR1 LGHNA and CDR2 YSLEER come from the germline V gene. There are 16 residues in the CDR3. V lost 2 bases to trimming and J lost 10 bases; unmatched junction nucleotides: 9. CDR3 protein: CASSQHDRDRGTELFF. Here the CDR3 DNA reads TGCGCCAGCAGCCAACACGATCGGGACAGGGGGACGGAGCTGTTTTTT.

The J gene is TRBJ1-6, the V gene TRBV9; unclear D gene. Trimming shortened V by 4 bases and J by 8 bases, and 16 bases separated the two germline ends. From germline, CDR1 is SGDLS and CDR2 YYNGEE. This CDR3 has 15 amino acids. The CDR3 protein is CASSRGLRTDSPLHF. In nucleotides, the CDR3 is TGTGCCAGCAGCCGTGGGCTTCGAACCGATTCACCCCTCCACTTT.

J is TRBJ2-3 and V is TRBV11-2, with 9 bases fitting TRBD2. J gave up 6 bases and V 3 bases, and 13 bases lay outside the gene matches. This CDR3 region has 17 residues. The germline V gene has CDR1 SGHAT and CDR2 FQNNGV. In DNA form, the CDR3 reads TGTGCCAGCAGCTTCGTGGTAGCGGGAGCCTTTGGGGATACGCAGTATTTT. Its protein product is CASSFVVAGAFGDTQYF.

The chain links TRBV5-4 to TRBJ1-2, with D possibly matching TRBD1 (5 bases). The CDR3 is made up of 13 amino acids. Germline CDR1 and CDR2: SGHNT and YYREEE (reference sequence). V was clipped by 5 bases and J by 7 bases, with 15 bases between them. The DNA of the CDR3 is TGTGCCAGCAGGCTCGGAGGGGCTGTTGGCTACACCTTC. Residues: CASRLGGAVGYTF.

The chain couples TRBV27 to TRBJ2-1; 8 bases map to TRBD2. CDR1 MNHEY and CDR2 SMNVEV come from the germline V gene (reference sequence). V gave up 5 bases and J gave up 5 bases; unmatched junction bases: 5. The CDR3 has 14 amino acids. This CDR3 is CASSHPGRDNEQFF. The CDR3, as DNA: TGTGCCAGCAGTCACCCCGGGAGGGACAATGAGCAGTTCTTC.

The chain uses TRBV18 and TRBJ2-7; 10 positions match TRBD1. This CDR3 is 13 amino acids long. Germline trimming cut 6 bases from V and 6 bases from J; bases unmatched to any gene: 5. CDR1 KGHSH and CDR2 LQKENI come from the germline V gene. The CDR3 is CASSRQGAVEQYF. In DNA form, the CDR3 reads TGTGCCAGCTCGCGACAGGGGGCAGTCGAGCAGTACTTC.

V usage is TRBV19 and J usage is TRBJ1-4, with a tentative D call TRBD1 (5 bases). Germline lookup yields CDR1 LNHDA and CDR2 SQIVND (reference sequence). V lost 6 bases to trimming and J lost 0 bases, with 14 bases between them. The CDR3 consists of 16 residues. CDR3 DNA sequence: TGTGCCAGTAGCACACCCACGGGGGCAACTAATGAAAAACTGTTTTTT. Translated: CASSTPTGATNEKLFF. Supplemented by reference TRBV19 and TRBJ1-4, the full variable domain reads DGGITQSPKYLFRKEGQNVTLSCEQNLNHDAMYWYRQDPGQGLRLIYYSQIVNDFQKGDIAEGYSVSREKKESFPLTVTSAQKNPTAFYLCASSTPTGATNEKLFFGSGTQLSVL.